These 27 T cell receptor beta chains came from one sample sequenced in a study of tissue T cells after allogeneic stem cell transplantation. Using immunoSEQ multiplex PCR, the repertoire was profiled, and TCRdb retains in-frame clones only, with some absent. Seen here are roughly 4,000 clones, around 70% observed once, and the top ten hold 9% to 10%. The sequencing here drew on left colon tissue, taken at autopsy. The receptors were gathered from a woman aged 18-55 years with breast cancer.

The chain employs TRBV28 and TRBJ2-4, with TRBD1 identical over 9 bases. The CDR3 consists of 14 residues. Trimming took 10 bases from V and 1 from J; bases not matched to a gene: 5. Germline V gene lookup returns CDR1 MDHEN and CDR2 SYDVKM. For the CDR3, the DNA is TGTGCCATTCGGGGACAGGGCGCCAAAAACATTCAGTACTTC. This translates into CAIRGQGAKNIQYF.

V is TRBV4-2 and J is TRBJ2-6; D possibly corresponds to TRBD1 (6 bases). The CDR3 is made up of 18 amino acids. Per the germline V gene, CDR1 is LGHNA and CDR2 is YNFKEQ. The germline V and J ends were trimmed by 0 bases and 3 bases, with 15 bases remaining between them. The CDR3 loop reads CASSQDKVGGGGANVLTF. CDR3 nucleotide sequence: TGTGCCAGCAGCCAAGATAAAGTTGGGGGCGGTGGGGCCAACGTCCTGACTTTC.

This clone came up once. V is TRBV10-3 and J is TRBJ2-1, with D hard to call. Germline loops: CDR1 ENHRY, CDR2 SYGVKD. V was trimmed by 4 bases and J by 9 bases, leaving 10 bases between them. The length of the CDR3 is 12 residues. DNA of the CDR3: TGTGCCATCAGTGTTGACGCTGGTGAGCAGTTCTTC. Translated, it gives CAISVDAGEQFF.

In its sample, this clone was seen a few times. The rearrangement joins TRBV6-2 or TRBV6-3 to TRBJ2-5, with 8 bases matching TRBD1. Germline V gives CDR1 MNHEY, CDR2 SVGEGT. With V trimmed by 0 bases and J by 1 base, 1 base remained unmatched. This CDR3 is built from 15 residues. The CDR3 spells CASSYSDRAQETQYF. The CDR3 DNA sequence: TGTGCCAGCAGTTACTCGGACAGGGCCCAAGAGACCCAGTACTTC.

This chain links TRBV3-1 (or the pseudogene TRBV3-2) with TRBJ1-1; D is undetermined. Germline V gene data show CDR1 as LGHDT and CDR2 as YNNKEL (reference sequence). The CDR3 has 16 residues. The ends were cut back, 4 bases at V and 0 bases at J, with 15 bases in the middle. The CDR3 is CASSPLQKGMNTEAFF. The CDR3 region has the DNA TGTGCCAGCAGCCCTCTACAGAAGGGAATGAACACTGAAGCTTTCTTT.

The chain is built from TRBV5-4 and TRBJ2-1, with 11 positions matching TRBD2. In germline, CDR1 is SGHNT, CDR2 YYREEE (reference sequence). This CDR3 is 15 amino acids long. J lost 5 bases, V lost 0 bases, and 1 base had no gene match. Written as DNA, the CDR3 is TGTGCCAGCAGCTTGGCTAGCGGGGGGAACAATGAGCAGTTCTTC. It yields the protein CASSLASGGNNEQFF.

The rearrangement joins TRBV2 to TRBJ2-3, with 8 bases lining up with TRBD2. After removal of 7 bases from V and 2 bases from J, the junction contained 5 bases not matched to a gene. Germline CDR1 and CDR2: SNHLY and FYNNEI. There are 14 residues in the CDR3. The CDR3, as DNA: TGTGCCAGCATAGCGCGGGGGGTCACAGATACGCAGTATTTT. Translation gives CASIARGVTDTQYF.

The genes are TRBV7-2 and TRBJ2-7; 9 nucleotides align to TRBD1. Unmatched junction bases numbered 4, after V lost 8 bases and J lost 5 bases. Germline CDR1 SGHTA, CDR2 FQGNSA. The CDR3 sequence is 12 residues long. CDR3 DNA: TGTGCCAGCGGGACAGGGTTGGACGAGCAGTACTTC. Its protein is CASGTGLDEQYF.

The genes are TRBV5-4 and TRBJ2-2, with D uncertain. Germline-derived CDR1 and CDR2 are SGHNT and YYREEE (reference sequence). This CDR3 comprises 15 residues. Trimming removed 7 bases at V and 1 base at J, with 14 bases between. As DNA, the CDR3 is TGTGCCAGCTCACCTTCTTTGGGGAACACCGGGGAGCTGTTTTTT. Its translation: CASSPSLGNTGELFF.

This chain links TRBV7-9 with TRBJ2-3; possible D gene TRBD2, 6 bases. Germline CDR1 reads SEHNR; CDR2 reads FQNEAQ (reference sequence). Trimming took off 7 bases at V and 2 bases at J, with 16 bases between the two ends. This CDR3 has 15 amino acids. The CDR3 nucleotides are TGTGCCAGCACCTCCTCTGGGGGGAACACAGATACGCAGTATTTT. Translation: CASTSSGGNTDTQYF.

The CDR3 sequence is CASSDRGGNTGELFF. The CDR3 coding sequence is TGTGCCAGCAGTGACAGGGGAGGAAACACCGGGGAGCTGTTTTTT. This sequence joins TRBV2 and TRBJ2-2; perhaps D is TRBD1 or TRBD2 (6 bases each). V lost 3 bases, J lost 2 bases, and 10 bases lay in between. This CDR3 contains 15 residues. Germline V gives CDR1 SNHLY, CDR2 FYNNEI.

This clone was seen only once. The chain has TRBV11-2 and TRBJ1-2, with a possible D match to TRBD1 (5 bases). The CDR3 covers 14 residues. V lost 0 bases, J lost 3 bases, and 8 bases lay in between. CDR1 and CDR2 from the germline V gene are SGHAT and FQNNGV. The CDR3 coding sequence is TGTGCCAGCAGCTTAGAGGTGACAGACTATGGCTACACCTTC. This translates into CASSLEVTDYGYTF.

The CDR3 reads CASSRDGVGSTIYF. CDR3 DNA sequence: TGTGCCAGCAGCCGGGACGGGGTTGGTAGCACCATATATTTT. The chain is built from TRBV7-9 and TRBJ1-3; tentative D call: TRBD1 (5 bases). Looked up from germline, CDR1 is SEHNR and CDR2 is FQNEAQ (reference sequence). This CDR3 has 14 amino acids. The V gene lost 5 bases and the J gene lost 9 bases, with 17 bases spanning the gap.

The chain combines TRBV27 with TRBJ2-5; TRBD2 matches at 10 bases. Trimming removed 6 bases from V and 3 bases from J; junction bases left unmatched: 7. The CDR3 has 15 residues. Germline CDR1 reads MNHEY; CDR2 reads SMNVEV (reference sequence). The DNA for the CDR3 is TGTGCCAGCAGGCCTCTAGCGGGAGAAAAAGAGACCCAGTACTTC. It is translated as CASRPLAGEKETQYF.

This sequence joins TRBV2 and TRBJ1-2, with a tentative D call TRBD1 (5 bases). Trimming stripped 7 bases from V and 8 bases from J, with 14 bases between. There are 12 residues in the CDR3. Germline-derived CDR1 and CDR2 are SNHLY and FYNNEI. As DNA, the CDR3 is TGTGCCAGCACCCCGGGGACGTACGGCTACACCTTC. Translated: CASTPGTYGYTF.

The CDR3 DNA follows: TGTGCCTGGAGTGTACAGGGGCGGGAAGCTTTCTTT. Protein sequence: CAWSVQGREAFF. J is TRBJ1-1 and V is TRBV30; 7 bases map to TRBD1. Germline V gives CDR1 GTSNPN, CDR2 SVGIG (reference sequence). J was trimmed by 8 bases and V by 0 bases; bases with no gene match: 3. This CDR3 comprises 12 residues.

The chain uses TRBV7-6 and TRBJ2-7; tentative D call: TRBD2 (7 bases). CDR3 length: 17 residues. Deletions cut 8 bases from V and 6 bases from J, with 29 bases between. Looked up from germline, CDR1 is SGHVS and CDR2 is FNYEAQ. The CDR3 DNA follows: TGTGCCAGCTCACTAAGGGCGGGGGCCTGGACGACATCCGAGCAGTACTTC. The encoded protein is CASSLRAGAWTTSEQYF.

The sample holds one count of this clone. This chain joins TRBV5-1 and TRBJ2-2, with unresolved D. Looked up from germline, CDR1 is SGHRS and CDR2 is YFSETQ. The CDR3 covers 13 residues. The germline V and J ends were trimmed by 0 bases and 7 bases, with 7 bases remaining between them. CDR3 amino acids: CASSLDLVGELFF. DNA of the CDR3: TGCGCCAGCAGCTTGGACCTGGTCGGGGAGCTGTTTTTT.

This clone occurred a few times. The V and J genes are TRBV30 and TRBJ1-6, with 9 bases lining up with TRBD1. Per the germline V gene, CDR1 is GTSNPN and CDR2 is SVGIG (reference sequence). The junction had 13 bases not matched to a gene; V was cut back by 3 bases and J by 4 bases. CDR3 length: 18 amino acids. In DNA, the CDR3 is TGTGCCTGGAGGTACAAAAAACGAGGACAGGGGTATAATTCACCCCTCCACTTT. As protein: CAWRYKKRGQGYNSPLHF.

J is TRBJ1-6 and V is TRBV5-1, with D hard to call. The germline CDR1 and CDR2 sequences are SGHRS and YFSETQ. The CDR3 loop spans 18 amino acids. Trimming took off 0 bases at V and 0 bases at J, with 13 bases between the two ends. CDR3 region: CASSLDAGGSSYNSPLHF. CDR3 nucleotide sequence: TGCGCCAGCAGCTTGGACGCAGGAGGGAGCTCCTATAATTCACCCCTCCACTTT.

V usage is TRBV29-1 and J usage is TRBJ2-7, with a tentative D call TRBD1 (6 bases). From germline, CDR1 is SQVTM and CDR2 ANQGSEA. The CDR3 is made up of 16 amino acids. V lost 7 bases, J lost 1 base, and 23 bases lay in between. CDR3 DNA: TGCAGCGCCGGGACAAGAAAGGCCACCTTATCCTACGAGCAGTACTTC. Translation: CSAGTRKATLSYEQYF.

CDR3 sequence: CASSLEIRADTQYF. CDR3 nucleotide sequence: TGTGCCAGCAGCTTAGAAATCAGGGCAGATACGCAGTATTTT. The chain combines TRBV7-9 with TRBJ2-3; weak D call: TRBD1 (5 bases). V lost 1 base, J lost 4 bases, and 9 bases lay in between. This CDR3 region has 14 residues. CDR1 SEHNR and CDR2 FQNEAQ come from the germline V gene (reference sequence).

This clone was observed a handful of times. This sequence joins TRBV15 and TRBJ2-3, with D unresolved. The CDR3 sequence is 15 residues long. V lost 0 bases, J lost 3 bases, and 10 bases lay in between. Germline assignment: CDR1 LNHNV and CDR2 YYDKDF (reference sequence). Written as DNA, the CDR3 is TGTGCCACCAGCAGAGATCAGTACATGACAGATACGCAGTATTTT. It yields the protein CATSRDQYMTDTQYF.

This sequence joins TRBV4-3 and TRBJ2-2, with D tentatively TRBD1 or TRBD2 (6 bases each). This CDR3 region has 16 residues. V was clipped by 1 base and J by 1 base, with 10 bases between them. CDR1 is LGHNA, CDR2 YSLEER, per germline. CDR3 sequence: CASSQGGGGNTGELFF. The CDR3, as DNA: TGCGCCAGCAGCCAAGGTGGAGGGGGGAACACCGGGGAGCTGTTTTTT.

This clone was picked up a small number of times. The sample contains more than one DNA sequence encoding this CDR3. The rearrangement joins TRBV7-2 to TRBJ2-7; D not resolved. Germline assignment: CDR1 SGHTA and CDR2 FQGNSA. V lost 4 bases, J lost 3 bases, and 4 bases lay in between. CDR3 size: 11 residues. Here the CDR3 DNA reads TGTGCCAGCAGCTCATACTACGAGCAGTACTTC. This codes for CASSSYYEQYF.

This clone showed up just once. The chain combines TRBV10-3 with TRBJ2-1; 10 bases are a match to TRBD2. Germline CDR1 and CDR2: ENHRY and SYGVKD. The J segment lost 8 bases and the V segment lost 4 bases, leaving 23 bases of the junction unmatched. The CDR3 length is 20 residues. DNA for the CDR3: TGTGCCATCAGTGCGTTACTCCCCAAACTAGCGGGAATATTGGTCGATGAGCAGTTCTTC. This encodes CAISALLPKLAGILVDEQFF.

This rearrangement joins TRBV18 to TRBJ2-3; TRBD2 matches at 11 bases. Germline V CDR1 and CDR2: KGHSH, LQKENI. This CDR3 is 15 amino acids long. Unmatched junction bases numbered 6, after V lost 6 bases and J lost 4 bases. Here the CDR3 reads CASSPVAGGSDTQYF. For the CDR3, the DNA is TGTGCCAGCTCCCCGGTAGCGGGGGGGTCAGATACGCAGTATTTT.